These T cell receptor beta chains were read from a single sample in a study of T cells in Graves' hyperthyroidism and ophthalmopathy. TCRdb ran MiXCR on the multiplex PCR reads and lists one entry per CDR3 protein. This sample has a few hundred thousand distinct CDR3 sequences, with about 16% found just once. Sequences were obtained from blood. Source of these receptors: a woman aged 60-75 years with Graves' ophthalmopathy. Both conserved end residues are trimmed from each CDR3. Clone size, where shown, is once, few, many, or a class for clones that have expanded.

j_call v_call clone_size cdr3_aa
TRBJ2-2 TRBV20-1 few SASLSGLVSPGELF
TRBJ1-5 TRBV20-1 many SATPGGDQPQH
TRBJ2-2 TRBV28 many ASTAVTGELF
TRBJ1-4 TRBV29-1 . SVEKIVGRQKLF
TRBJ1-5 TRBV19 many ASSIRGQGDNQPQH
TRBJ2-7 TRBV24-1 . ATSDFQAGALEQY
TRBJ1-5 TRBV28 many ASNLGDRNQPQH
TRBJ2-3 TRBV20-1 many SARDSGPAHDTQY
TRBJ2-1 TRBV6-2/TRBV6-3 many ASSHTSGRALGKFNNEQF
TRBJ2-3 TRBV9 . ASSPSAFVGGTQY
TRBJ2-1 TRBV18 . ASSLSSGSSYNEQF
TRBJ2-6 TRBV7-9 few ASSSTGGAGANVLT
TRBJ2-7 TRBV7-9 . ASSSSTDKTYEQY
TRBJ2-1 TRBV5-1 many ASSLLGQRNNEQF
TRBJ2-3 TRBV10-1 . ASSESIRTDTQY
TRBJ2-1 TRBV5-1 few ASSLVSGNSYNEQF
TRBJ2-5 TRBV29-1 . SATRLGRKETQY
TRBJ1-5 TRBV20-1 . SAREARGNQPQH
TRBJ2-3 TRBV7-9 . ASSLGVATTDTQY
TRBJ2-3 TRBV7-3 many ASTLNGLGHDTQY
TRBJ2-1 TRBV20-1 many SARRDRNNEQF
TRBJ2-4 TRBV5-6 many ASSPAGTLKNIQY
TRBJ2-7 TRBV7-3 few ASSLYGGGSYEQY